This T cell receptor beta chain was sequenced in a study of shared clonotypes between healthy human individuals (dated by TCRdb to the early 2020s). About the investigation overall: The cohort included three men and a couple of women between 18 and 49 years of age. For each donor, three plates each were used for CD4 naive and CD4 memory, two plates were used for CD8 naive, and one plate was used for CD8 memory. The study deeply sequenced blood TCR repertoires of about five healthy adults to estimate repertoire size and the extent of clonotype sharing between individuals. Different laboratories and diverse techniques were used to prepare libraries and sequence TCR repertoires, to increase sequencing depth and limit assay-specific biases. Leukapheresis yielded between about 0.8 and 9.5 billion PBMCs per donor.

CD8 naive samples were CD45RO-negative cells positively selected for CCR7, giving a CD45RA+CCR7+ population that excluded TemRA cells. Healthy HIV-negative adults with no recently reported acute infections or vaccinations were included as donors. Only Caucasian adults living in Nashville, Tennessee, USA were represented among the donors. Blood was obtained by leukapheresis, after which PBMCs were separated by Ficoll-Histopaque density gradient centrifugation and cryopreserved in liquid nitrogen vapor phase. Purity and quantity of every magnetically sorted T cell population were checked by analytical flow cytometry. Genomic DNA was isolated from each sorted fraction and quantified by UV absorbance on a Nanodrop 2000c. Paper-wide results and their limitations: Pairwise subsampling indicated that sequencing depth was expected to affect the degree of clonotype sharing among donors. Higher generation probabilities were observed for clonotypes shared by all four sorted-subset donors than for non-shared clonotypes. Naive subsets generally had larger estimated clonotype richness than memory subsets. The small number of donors limited the genetic and exposure-history diversity represented. Incomplete sequencing was indicated by rarefaction of sorted-subset datasets, despite the large sequencing depth. Sampling was restricted to blood, and TCR repertoires in tissue are likely to differ from TCR repertoires in blood. Sharing across a few donors was observed for approximately 5% of naive CD4, about 4% of naive CD8, about 2.3% of memory CD4, and roughly 0.43% of memory CD8 clonotypes.

The V end gives up 4 bases and the J end 5 bases, leaving 11 bases in the junction not matched to a gene. The CDR3 covers 16 residues, taking in both the cysteine and the phenylalanine. CDR3 DNA only is kept here, 48 bases in frame from base 1. Looking up the germline V gene yields CDR1 LGHNA and CDR2 YSLEER. Using the deep immunoSEQ assay, TCR CDR3 regions were amplified from genomic DNA by multiplex PCR. Extracted genomic DNA from each cell subset was spread evenly across all wells of several immunoSEQ 96-well plates, with each plate serving as a replicate. Each replicate PCR for sorted subsets received 150 to 250 ng genomic DNA, equal to tens of thousands of T cell genomes. The purified libraries were quantified using a Qubit 3.0 fluorometer, sized with a Bioanalyzer 2100, and then quantified again using the KAPA Library Quantification kit. Each immunoSEQ 96-well plate was sequenced on its own single-read 150-cycle Illumina NextSeq 550 flow cell. The study's processing was this. Because the immunoSEQ output included only junctional sequences and no quality scores, the filtering could not be the same as the filtering used for full-length reads. To assign V/J genes and CDR3, sequences were annotated using PyIR, a Python wrapper for IgBLAST v1.9, with IMGT germline references. Reads with weak V/J assignments (E-value above 1e-6), missing CDR3, stop codons, out-of-frame junctions, or ambiguous translated residues were removed. V3J clonotypes were defined by identical inferred V gene, J gene, and CDR3 amino acid sequence. The percentage overlap between two repertoires was calculated by dividing the number of shared unique clonotypes by the size of the smaller repertoire. Three approaches were used to assess repertoire richness: RTK rarefaction, the Chao1 estimator, and Recon v2.1 estimates of unobserved clonotypes. For all TCRbeta clonotypes obtained by the gDNA method from four donors, generation probabilities were computed with OLGA. TCRdb re-hosts the immuneACCESS table, in-frame sequences only. Its copies lack some clones; in the studies checked, an unresolved V gene accounts for under half of them, and the cause for the rest is not known. The D gene and trimming were derived from the DNA, and the V and J assignments and clone size from that table. Across this sample there are roughly 2,000,000 clones, with just over 90% seen only once. In total, the top ten clones hold 1.5% to 2% of the sample.

With respect to this clone: What antigen it recognizes has not been identified. No much larger clonotype is one base removed from it; base qualities were not supplied.

The TCR originated in a man between 18 and 29 years old in good health. Some clones in this sample may be carry-over from other donors' samples. Sequencing was carried out using naive CD8+ T cells from PBMCs. The intended sense of this specimen's cell subset or site label: CD45RA+CCR7+. In this chain, TRBV4-3 is recombined with TRBJ2-3, with TRBD1 matching 8 junction bases. The sequenced DNA is TGCGCCAGCAGCCCTCTTGTAGACAGGGGAATAGATACGCAGTATTTT. Its protein is CASSPLVDRGIDTQYF.